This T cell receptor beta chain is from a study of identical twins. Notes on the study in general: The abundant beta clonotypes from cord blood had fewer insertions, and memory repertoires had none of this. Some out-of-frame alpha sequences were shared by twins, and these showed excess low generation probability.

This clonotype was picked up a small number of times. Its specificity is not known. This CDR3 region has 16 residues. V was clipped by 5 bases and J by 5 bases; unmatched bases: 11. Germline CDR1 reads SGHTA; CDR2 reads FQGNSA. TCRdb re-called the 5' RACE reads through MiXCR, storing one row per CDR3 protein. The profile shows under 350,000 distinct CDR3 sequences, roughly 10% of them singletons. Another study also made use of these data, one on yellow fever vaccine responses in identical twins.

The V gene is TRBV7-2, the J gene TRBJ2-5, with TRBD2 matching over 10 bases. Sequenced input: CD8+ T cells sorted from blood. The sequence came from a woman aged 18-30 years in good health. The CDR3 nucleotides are TGTGCCAGCAGCGGTAGCCCCCCTAGCGGGAGCGAGACCCAGTACTTC. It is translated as CASSGSPPSGSETQYF.